These 15 T cell receptor beta chains originate from one sample sequenced in a study of T cell responses to AZD1222 COVID-19 vaccine. Clones were sequenced by immunoSEQ multiplex PCR, and TCRdb holds only the in-frame ones, with some missing. The sample records roughly 150,000 clones, approximately 91% being singletons. The source was peripheral blood, collected on day 0 of AZD1222 vaccination. The origin of the receptors is an adult in good health.

This chain connects TRBV2 to TRBJ1-2, with no clear D. The ends were cut back, 2 bases at V and 4 bases at J, with 11 bases in the middle. CDR1 SNHLY and CDR2 FYNNEI come from the germline V gene. The CDR3 is 14 residues long. The CDR3 nucleotides read TGTGCCAGCAGTGAAACGTCTCCACTCTATGGCTACACCTTC. Protein sequence: CASSETSPLYGYTF.

The chain is built from TRBV11-2 and TRBJ2-1; 12 bases align to TRBD2. Trimming at V came to 1 base and at J to 5 bases, leaving 6 bases not matched to a gene. CDR1 is SGHAT, CDR2 FQNNGV, per germline. The CDR3 has 17 amino acids. The DNA of the CDR3 is TGTGCCAGCAGCTTAGGGACTAGCGGGATTTCCCACAATGAGCAGTTCTTC. It yields the protein CASSLGTSGISHNEQFF.

This clone was observed once. The V call is TRBV10-3, the J call TRBJ2-1, with 9 bases matching TRBD2. Germline trimming cut 6 bases from V and 5 bases from J; bases unmatched to any gene: 5. The CDR3 totals 14 residues. Germline CDR1 reads ENHRY; CDR2 reads SYGVKD. CDR3 protein: CAIRASGTHNEQFF. In DNA form, the CDR3 reads TGTGCCATCAGGGCTAGCGGGACCCACAATGAGCAGTTCTTC.

V gene TRBV15 combines with J gene TRBJ2-7; D is unresolved. This CDR3 is 15 amino acids long. V gave up 1 base and J gave up 4 bases, with 14 bases separating them. Germline V CDR1 and CDR2: LNHNV, YYDKDF (reference sequence). As DNA, the CDR3 is TGTGCCACCAGCAGAGCGGATCTACTCTCGTACGAGCAGTACTTC. Translating it yields CATSRADLLSYEQYF.

The chain is built from TRBV27 and TRBJ1-1; D ambiguous. The germline gives CDR1 MNHEY, CDR2 SMNVEV (reference sequence). The CDR3 totals 13 residues. The germline V and J ends were trimmed by 4 bases and 1 base, with 7 bases remaining between them. Here the CDR3 DNA reads TGTGCCAGCAGTTCCATTGAGAACACTGAAGCTTTCTTT. Translating it yields CASSSIENTEAFF.

This chain joins TRBV6-5 and TRBJ1-1; no definite D call. Germline V CDR1 and CDR2: MNHEY, SVGAGI. The CDR3 totals 14 residues. Trimming stripped 6 bases from V and 0 bases from J, with 11 bases between. CDR3: CASSPQRLNTEAFF. The DNA of the CDR3 is TGTGCCAGCAGCCCCCAACGGCTGAACACTGAAGCTTTCTTT.

In its sample, this clone was seen a few times. The chain uses TRBV30 and TRBJ1-3; a weak D match, TRBD1 (6 bases). Germline-derived CDR1 and CDR2 are GTSNPN and SVGIG (reference sequence). This CDR3 has 14 amino acids. V was cut by 5 bases and J by 0 bases, with 11 bases left in between. In nucleotides, the CDR3 is TGTGCCTGGGTAGGACAGAACTCTGGAAACACCATATATTTT. This translates into CAWVGQNSGNTIYF. The full variable domain, rest sourced from reference TRBV30 and TRBJ1-3, is SQTIHQWPATLVQPVGSPLSLECTVEGTSNPNLYWYRQAAGRGLQLLFYSVGIGQISSEVPQNLSASRPQDRQFILSSKKLLLSDSGFYLCAWVGQNSGNTIYFGEGSWLTVV.

The rearrangement joins TRBV7-6 to TRBJ1-1; no clear D gene. CDR1 and CDR2 from the germline V gene are SGHVS and FNYEAQ. The CDR3 has 13 amino acids. With 3 bases removed from V and 4 bases from J, the gap between germline ends came to 9 bases. In DNA form, the CDR3 reads TGTGCCAGCAGCTTTGGGCGAGTCACTGAAGCTTTCTTT. Translation gives CASSFGRVTEAFF. The variable domain in full, completed from reference TRBV7-6 and TRBJ1-1, reads GAGVSQSPRYKVTKRGQDVALRCDPISGHVSLYWYRQALGQGPEFLTYFNYEAQQDKSGLPNDRFSAERPEGSISTLTIQRTEQRDSAMYRCASSFGRVTEAFFGQGTRLTVV.

The rearrangement joins TRBV15 to TRBJ2-1; 7 bases align to TRBD2. The CDR3 has 14 amino acids. Germline V CDR1 and CDR2: LNHNV, YYDKDF (reference sequence). V trimming: 6 bases; J trimming: 3 bases; junction bases outside the gene matches: 5. CDR3 region: CATSPGGIYNEQFF. CDR3 nucleotides: TGTGCCACCAGTCCGGGGGGAATCTACAATGAGCAGTTCTTC.

A remark on this clone: The DNA is omitted, as the CDR3 cannot be located on it reliably, and the CDR3 follows TCRdb's listing. V is TRBV19 and J is TRBJ2-3; the tabulated D call, TRBD2, remains unverified against the DNA. Germline CDR1 reads LNHDA; CDR2 reads SQIVND (reference sequence). A total of 17 residues make up the CDR3, ends included. The chain's CDR3 is CASSSGGTPPGTDTQYF.

DNA of the CDR3: TGTGCCAGCAGACAGGGTACTAGCAATCAGCCCCAGCATTTT. Its protein is CASRQGTSNQPQHF. The V and J genes are TRBV6-6 and TRBJ1-5, with a possible D match to TRBD1 (6 bases). V dropped 6 bases and J dropped 0 bases, with 9 bases sitting between them. The CDR3 is 14 residues long. The germline V gene has CDR1 MNHNY and CDR2 SVGAGI (reference sequence).

The CDR3 DNA follows: TGTGCCAGCACGAAAAGTAAGGTGGGACAGGTATACAATGAGCAGTTCTTC. Residues: CASTKSKVGQVYNEQFF. V and J are TRBV7-8 and TRBJ2-1, with TRBD1 matching over 8 bases. With V trimmed by 7 bases and J by 4 bases, 15 bases remained unmatched. CDR3 length: 17 amino acids. Germline CDR1 SGHVS, CDR2 FQNEAQ.

The rearrangement links TRBV29-1 to TRBJ2-3; D not certain. Germline V gives CDR1 SQVTM, CDR2 ANQGSEA. V gave up 3 bases and J gave up 3 bases, with 4 bases separating them. The CDR3 consists of 11 residues. The CDR3 DNA sequence: TGCAGCGTTGATTTTACAGATACGCAGTATTTT. Translated, it gives CSVDFTDTQYF.

This clone was observed a single time. The chain recombines TRBV20-1 with TRBJ2-7; 8 nucleotides agree with TRBD1. V shed 3 bases, J shed 5 bases, and the junction held 6 bases outside the gene matches. The CDR3 has 13 residues. CDR1 DFQATT and CDR2 SNEGSKA come from the germline V gene (reference sequence). In nucleotides, the CDR3 is TGCAGTGCTAGTCAGGGGGCTATCAACGAGCAGTACTTC. Its translation is CSASQGAINEQYF.

The chain has TRBV2 and TRBJ1-6; D is perhaps TRBD1 (5 bases). V was clipped by 5 bases and J by 4 bases, with 15 bases between them. The CDR3 totals 16 residues. From germline, CDR1 is SNHLY and CDR2 FYNNEI. The CDR3 DNA sequence: TGTGCCAGCAGTCGGGAAAGGACATTTTATAATTCACCCCTCCACTTT. The encoded protein is CASSRERTFYNSPLHF.